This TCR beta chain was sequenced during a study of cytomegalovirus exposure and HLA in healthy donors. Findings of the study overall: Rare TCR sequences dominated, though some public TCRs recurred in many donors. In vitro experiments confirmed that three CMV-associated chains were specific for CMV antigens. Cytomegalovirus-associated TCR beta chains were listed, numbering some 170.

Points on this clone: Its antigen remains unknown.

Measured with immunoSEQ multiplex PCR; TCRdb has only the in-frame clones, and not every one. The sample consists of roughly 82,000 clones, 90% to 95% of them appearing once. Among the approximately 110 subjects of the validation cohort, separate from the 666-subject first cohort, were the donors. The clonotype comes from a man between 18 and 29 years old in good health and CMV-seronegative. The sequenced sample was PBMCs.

CDR3 sequence reads: CASSPYDRMNTYEQYF. The CDR3 DNA follows: TGTGCCAGCTCACCTTACGACAGGATGAATACCTACGAGCAGTACTTC. The V gene is TRBV18, the J gene TRBJ2-7, with D possibly matching TRBD1 (6 bases). From germline, CDR1 is KGHSH and CDR2 LQKENI. This CDR3 region has 16 residues. The V and J ends lost 3 bases and 2 bases respectively, with 17 bases between them.